These 23 T cell receptor beta chains were all obtained from the same sample, sequenced in a study of cytomegalovirus exposure and HLA in healthy donors. The repertoire was sequenced with immunoSEQ multiplex PCR; TCRdb's copy has only in-frame clones and lacks some. This table holds 200,000 or so clones, around nine tenths found once. Sequences were obtained from PBMCs. Every receptor here comes from a woman under 30 in good health and CMV-seropositive.

The V call is TRBV7-9, the J call TRBJ2-5, with D tentatively TRBD2 (6 bases). CDR3 length: 13 amino acids. V was pared by 6 bases and J by 5 bases, with 13 bases between. Germline CDR1 is SEHNR and CDR2 is FQNEAQ (reference sequence). The CDR3 reads CASRRTGDETQYF. In DNA form, the CDR3 reads TGTGCCAGCAGAAGGACGGGGGATGAGACCCAGTACTTC.

In its sample, this clone was seen once. This chain links TRBV19 with TRBJ1-5, with D uncertain. Trimming cost V 7 bases and J 3 bases, with 19 bases left between them. This CDR3 region has 16 residues. Germline-derived CDR1 and CDR2 are LNHDA and SQIVND (reference sequence). The CDR3 spells CASISPFGGLNQPQHF. DNA of the CDR3: TGTGCCAGTATTTCTCCCTTCGGAGGGCTCAATCAGCCCCAGCATTTT.

The chain combines TRBV18 with TRBJ2-7; D perhaps matches TRBD1 (5 bases). This CDR3 has 12 residues. V lost 3 bases and J 5 bases, leaving 8 bases between the germline ends. Germline V gene sequence: CDR1 KGHSH, CDR2 LQKENI. CDR3: CASSPDINEQYF. For the CDR3, the DNA is TGTGCCAGCTCACCGGACATTAACGAGCAGTACTTC.

This clone is a singleton in its sample. The chain joins TRBV5-1 to TRBJ1-5; 8 bases are shared with TRBD1. Trimming removed 0 bases from V and 9 bases from J; junction bases left unmatched: 8. The CDR3 spans 15 residues. CDR1 is SGHRS and CDR2 is YFSETQ in the germline V gene. The CDR3 loop reads CASSLDGQGVRPQHF. In nucleotides, the CDR3 is TGCGCCAGCAGCTTGGATGGACAGGGCGTCCGGCCCCAGCATTTT.

V is TRBV6-5 and J is TRBJ1-1, with TRBD1 matching over 7 bases. After removal of 4 bases from V and 5 bases from J, the junction contained 10 bases not matched to a gene. Germline-derived CDR1 and CDR2 are MNHEY and SVGAGI. The CDR3 has 15 residues. CDR3 coding DNA: TGTGCCAGCAGTTTTTCTTTCGAGGGGGCAACTGAAGCTTTCTTT. Protein: CASSFSFEGATEAFF.

The DNA of the CDR3 is TGCAGCGTTGTTGATTCCCCCCTAGCGGGGGTTTACGAGCAGTACTTC. Translated: CSVVDSPLAGVYEQYF. The chain has TRBV29-1 and TRBJ2-7; 10 nucleotides match TRBD2. This CDR3 spans 16 amino acids. CDR1 and CDR2 from the germline V gene are SQVTM and ANQGSEA. J gave up 4 bases and V 4 bases, and 13 bases lay outside the gene matches.

This rearrangement joins TRBV30 to TRBJ2-5, with D possibly matching TRBD2 (6 bases). CDR1 is GTSNPN, CDR2 SVGIG, per germline (reference sequence). This CDR3 has 14 amino acids. Trimming took off 0 bases at V and 5 bases at J, with 13 bases between the two ends. The CDR3 protein is CAWSVGRGSETQYF. The CDR3 nucleotides are TGTGCCTGGAGTGTAGGCCGGGGGTCGGAGACCCAGTACTTC.

This chain connects TRBV5-1 to TRBJ2-6; 15 nucleotides line up with TRBD2. Trimming removed 4 bases from V and 1 base from J; junction bases left unmatched: 6. The CDR3 has 19 amino acids. In germline, CDR1 is SGHRS, CDR2 YFSETQ. CDR3 in DNA: TGCGCCAGCAGCCCCGGGGGACTAGCGGGAGGTTCTGGGGCCAACGTCCTGACTTTC. Protein product: CASSPGGLAGGSGANVLTF.

The chain links TRBV18 to TRBJ2-5; perhaps TRBD1 as D (5 bases). V was pared by 3 bases and J by 2 bases, with 16 bases between. From germline, CDR1 is KGHSH and CDR2 LQKENI. The CDR3 totals 16 residues. The CDR3 nucleotides are TGTGCCAGCTCACCCTCAGGGTTGAGTGGACAAGAGACCCAGTACTTC. This codes for CASSPSGLSGQETQYF.

This clone was seen more than once but under ten times. This chain links TRBV30 with TRBJ1-1, with TRBD1 matching 8 bases. Germline lookup yields CDR1 GTSNPN and CDR2 SVGIG (reference sequence). This CDR3 region has 14 residues. J was trimmed by 2 bases and V by 0 bases; bases with no gene match: 2. The CDR3 loop reads CAWSVGQVNTEAFF. The CDR3 nucleotides are TGTGCCTGGAGTGTGGGACAGGTAAACACTGAAGCTTTCTTT.

The rearrangement links TRBV30 to TRBJ1-5, with TRBD1 matching over 7 bases. J gave up 2 bases and V 2 bases, and 18 bases lay outside the gene matches. The V gene's germline CDR1 is GTSNPN and CDR2 SVGIG (reference sequence). The CDR3 extends over 19 amino acids. CDR3 protein: CAWSPGVQGRIMGNQPQHF. The DNA for the CDR3 is TGTGCCTGGAGTCCGGGGGTACAGGGGCGGATAATGGGCAATCAGCCCCAGCATTTT. Filled out from reference TRBV30 and TRBJ1-5, the complete variable domain reads SQTIHQWPATLVQPVGSPLSLECTVEGTSNPNLYWYRQAAGRGLQLLFYSVGIGQISSEVPQNLSASRPQDRQFILSSKKLLLSDSGFYLCAWSPGVQGRIMGNQPQHFGDGTRLSIL.

J is TRBJ1-5 and V is TRBV10-3, with 7 bases fitting TRBD1. The V gene end was trimmed by 3 bases and the J gene end by 1 base; junction bases not matched to a gene: 9. Germline V gene sequence: CDR1 ENHRY, CDR2 SYGVKD. The CDR3 totals 17 residues. CDR3 loop: CAISDPDRPGSNQPQHF. The CDR3, as DNA: TGTGCCATCAGTGATCCGGACAGGCCTGGGAGCAATCAGCCCCAGCATTTT.

The chain couples TRBV28 to TRBJ2-1, with 8 bases identical to TRBD2. Per the germline V gene, CDR1 is MDHEN and CDR2 is SYDVKM. The CDR3 length is 11 residues. Germline trimming cut 3 bases from V and 15 bases from J; bases unmatched to any gene: 4. The CDR3 loop reads CASSFGTSLFF. The CDR3 DNA sequence: TGTGCCAGCAGTTTCGGGACTAGTTTGTTCTTC.

The chain couples TRBV5-5 to TRBJ2-7; 14 bases fit TRBD2. With V trimmed by 4 bases and J by 5 bases, 8 bases remained unmatched. The CDR3 consists of 16 residues. Germline-derived CDR1 and CDR2 are SGHKS and YYEKEE (reference sequence). CDR3 in DNA: TGTGCCAGCAGCCGCGGACTAGCGGGAGGCGTCGACGAGCAGTACTTC. Residues: CASSRGLAGGVDEQYF.

The genes are TRBV18 and TRBJ2-1, with 8 bases that match TRBD1. Germline V gives CDR1 KGHSH, CDR2 LQKENI. Trimming cost V 2 bases and J 0 bases; bases outside gene matches: 12. The CDR3 totals 19 residues. DNA of the CDR3: TGTGCCAGCTCACCAAGAGCAGGGGGCCTCCGGGCCTCCTACAATGAGCAGTTCTTC. This sequence encodes CASSPRAGGLRASYNEQFF. The variable domain in full, completed from reference TRBV18 and TRBJ2-1, reads NAGVMQNPRHLVRRRGQEARLRCSPMKGHSHVYWYRQLPEEGLKFMVYLQKENIIDESGMPKERFSAEFPKEGPSILRIQQVVRGDSAAYFCASSPRAGGLRASYNEQFFGPGTRLTVL.

The chain has TRBV9 and TRBJ2-5; unclear D gene. Germline loops: CDR1 SGDLS, CDR2 YYNGEE. V was trimmed by 6 bases and J by 1 base, leaving 16 bases between them. The CDR3 spans 15 residues. The DNA of the CDR3 is TGTGCCAGCACCCTAGATGGCTACCCCCAAGAGACCCAGTACTTC. Amino acid sequence: CASTLDGYPQETQYF.

In this sample, this clone turned up a few times. The chain combines TRBV5-1 with TRBJ2-1, with 9 nucleotides matching TRBD2. J was trimmed by 4 bases and V by 3 bases; bases with no gene match: 20. The CDR3 runs to 20 residues. Germline V CDR1 and CDR2: SGHRS, YFSETQ. CDR3 sequence reads: CASSSVPAGGPRPRYNEQFF. DNA for the CDR3: TGCGCCAGCAGCTCCGTTCCAGCGGGAGGACCCAGACCGAGATACAATGAGCAGTTCTTC.

This rearrangement joins TRBV6-1 to TRBJ2-3; tentative D call: TRBD2 (6 bases). Trimming cost V 3 bases and J 8 bases, with 12 bases left between them. The germline V gene encodes CDR1 MNHNS and CDR2 SASEGT. The CDR3 is made up of 13 amino acids. The CDR3 reads CASSDGIAVTQYF. In nucleotides, the CDR3 is TGTGCCAGCAGTGATGGGATAGCGGTTACGCAGTATTTT.

The gene calls are TRBV27 and TRBJ2-7; TRBD1 matches 9 bases. Unmatched junction bases numbered 4, after V lost 4 bases and J lost 3 bases. The CDR3 runs to 14 residues. In germline, CDR1 is MNHEY, CDR2 SMNVEV (reference sequence). For the CDR3, the DNA is TGTGCCAGCAGTTACGGGACAGGGAACTACGAGCAGTACTTC. Translated: CASSYGTGNYEQYF.

This clone was seen a single time. This chain connects TRBV6-5 to TRBJ2-1, with 11 bases aligning to TRBD2. After removal of 4 bases from V and 5 bases from J, the junction contained 1 base not matched to a gene. The CDR3 is 14 amino acids. Germline V gene lookup returns CDR1 MNHEY and CDR2 SVGAGI. The CDR3 DNA is TGTGCCAGCAGTTTAGCGGGAGGGGACAATGAGCAGTTCTTC. As protein: CASSLAGGDNEQFF.

Comments on this clone: Other DNA sequences of this sample code for an identical CDR3. V and J are TRBV27 and TRBJ2-1; the match to TRBD2 covers 11 bases. In germline, CDR1 is MNHEY, CDR2 SMNVEV (reference sequence). V shed 4 bases, J shed 0 bases, and the junction held 5 bases outside the gene matches. The CDR3 is 17 residues long. The CDR3 DNA reads TGTGCCAGCAGTTCCCGGACTAGCGGGTTCTCCTACAATGAGCAGTTCTTC. It is translated as CASSSRTSGFSYNEQFF.

This chain connects TRBV4-1 to TRBJ2-3, with unresolved D. Germline assignment: CDR1 MGHRA and CDR2 YSYEKL. V gave up 4 bases and J gave up 3 bases, with 5 bases separating them. There are 12 residues in the CDR3. For the CDR3, the DNA is TGCGCCAGCAGCCTCGAGACAGATACGCAGTATTTT. Protein product: CASSLETDTQYF.

The rearrangement uses TRBV6-1 and TRBJ1-1; D might be TRBD1 (5 bases). Per germline, CDR1 MNHNS and CDR2 SASEGT. This CDR3 is 14 amino acids long. V shed 2 bases and J shed 9 bases, with 16 bases lying between them. The CDR3 coding sequence is TGTGCCAGCAGTGAAACGGGGGTCGGAAGACAAGCTTTCTTT. The encoded protein is CASSETGVGRQAFF.